This T cell receptor (beta chain) was observed in a study of post-analysis software for immune sequencing data. Overall study context: Courses of disease covered relapsing-remitting, secondary progressive and progressive-relapsing multiple sclerosis.

Built from TCR beta cDNA, the libraries had unique molecular identifiers in them. TCRdb processed the PCR reads anew with MiXCR; each CDR3 protein has one entry. This table has roughly 600,000 distinct CDR3 sequences, around 44% appearing once. Concerning this clonotype itself: The antigen remains unidentified.

Germline CDR1 reads MNHNS; CDR2 reads SASEGT. V lost 5 bases to trimming and J lost 2 bases; unmatched junction nucleotides: 6. The CDR3 is made up of 15 amino acids. Study results and caveats: Batch-mates among the samples co-clustered strongly by F measure. The study found TRBV5-6, TRBV5-1 and TRBV20-1 among roughly 5 TRBV segments more frequent in patients than controls.

This rearrangement joins TRBV6-1 to TRBJ2-3, with 8 bases fitting TRBD1. Sequencing used blood. The TCR was taken from a girl between 5 and 17 years old with multiple sclerosis. CDR3 nucleotide sequence: TGTGCCAGCAGTTGGATGGACAGGGCCACAGATACGCAGTATTTT. Translation: CASSWMDRATDTQYF.